This passage covers 21 T cell receptor beta chains from one sample sequenced in a study of blood T cell repertoires in COVID-19. Here immunoSEQ multiplex PCR was the method, and the copy in TCRdb shows in-frame clones only, minus some. The table shows about 72,000 clones, with 86% occurring only once. Sample: peripheral blood. The receptors shown here come from a man younger than 45 with acute or convalescent COVID-19.

This sequence joins TRBV10-3 and TRBJ1-2; 7 bases match TRBD1. Germline V gene sequence: CDR1 ENHRY, CDR2 SYGVKD. Losses at the gene ends were 5 bases for V and 13 bases for J; bases not matched to a gene: 13. This CDR3 contains 13 residues. CDR3 protein: CAISPDRVPRLTF. CDR3 in DNA: TGTGCCATCAGTCCCGACAGGGTACCTAGACTCACCTTC.

The chain joins TRBV14 to TRBJ2-7; 9 nucleotides match TRBD1. Germline V gene data show CDR1 as SGHDN and CDR2 as FVKESK. The CDR3 is 17 amino acids. The V and J ends lost 3 bases and 0 bases, in that order; junction bases with no gene match: 9. CDR3 sequence reads: CASSQYSGTGISYEQYF. The CDR3 nucleotides are TGTGCCAGCAGCCAGTACTCCGGGACAGGGATCTCCTACGAGCAGTACTTC.

The chain carries TRBV29-1 and TRBJ2-7; possibly TRBD1 for D (6 bases). This CDR3 is built from 16 residues. V was trimmed by 3 bases and J by 2 bases, leaving 20 bases between them. Germline V gives CDR1 SQVTM, CDR2 ANQGSEA. CDR3 nucleotide sequence: TGCAGCGTTGATGGGGTGGGGAACAGGGATCCCTACGAGCAGTACTTC. Protein sequence: CSVDGVGNRDPYEQYF.

This clone was counted between two and nine times. J is TRBJ2-5 and V is TRBV19; TRBD2 agrees at 8 bases. Germline loops: CDR1 LNHDA, CDR2 SQIVND (reference sequence). The CDR3 consists of 14 residues. V was clipped by 1 base and J by 5 bases; unmatched bases: 3. The CDR3 loop is CASSIGASGETQYF. The CDR3 nucleotides are TGTGCCAGTAGTATAGGGGCTAGCGGGGAGACCCAGTACTTC.

The V call is TRBV5-1, the J call TRBJ2-1; 10 bases are a match to TRBD2. This CDR3 spans 17 amino acids. Germline CDR1 reads SGHRS; CDR2 reads YFSETQ. J gave up 15 bases and V 0 bases, and 18 bases lay outside the gene matches. CDR3 protein: CASSLVPAGGLQGMVFF. The DNA of the CDR3 is TGCGCCAGCAGCTTGGTACCAGCGGGAGGGCTCCAGGGGATGGTGTTCTTC.

V usage is TRBV28 and J usage is TRBJ2-3; 12 nucleotides line up with TRBD2. This CDR3 has 17 residues. V lost 2 bases and J lost 7; bases outside the gene matches: 10. Per the germline V gene, CDR1 is MDHEN and CDR2 is SYDVKM. CDR3 nucleotide sequence: TGTGCCAGCAGTTTAAGCCTTCTAGCGGGAGGGCGAAATACGCAGTATTTT. This encodes CASSLSLLAGGRNTQYF.

The chain links TRBV28 to TRBJ1-5; maybe TRBD1 (5 bases). The CDR3 runs to 16 residues. Germline lookup yields CDR1 MDHEN and CDR2 SYDVKM. V was shortened by 1 base and J by 1 base, with 11 bases between the two germline ends. Here the CDR3 DNA reads TGTGCCAGCAGTTTATTGTACGGGGGGAGCAATCAGCCCCAGCATTTT. Encoded protein: CASSLLYGGSNQPQHF.

This clone was observed a few times. The chain employs TRBV5-5 and TRBJ2-5, with 7 positions matching TRBD2. The J segment lost 5 bases and the V segment lost 4 bases, leaving 11 bases of the junction unmatched. Per the germline V gene, CDR1 is SGHKS and CDR2 is YYEKEE (reference sequence). This CDR3 is built from 15 residues. CDR3 sequence reads: CASSPTVGGPETQYF. Here the CDR3 DNA reads TGTGCCAGCAGCCCGACGGTGGGAGGGCCGGAGACCCAGTACTTC.

V and J are TRBV30 and TRBJ2-3; 15 positions agree with TRBD2. CDR1 is GTSNPN and CDR2 is SVGIG in the germline V gene (reference sequence). The CDR3 contains 17 residues. The V segment lost 0 bases and the J segment 4 bases; nucleotides outside the gene matches: 5. The CDR3 spells CAWSVGRTSGRADTQYF. The CDR3 DNA reads as TGTGCCTGGAGTGTCGGGCGGACTAGCGGGAGGGCAGATACGCAGTATTTT.

The gene calls are TRBV5-6 and TRBJ2-1, with D perhaps TRBD2 (5 bases). Per germline, CDR1 SGHDT and CDR2 YYEEEE. The CDR3 contains 14 residues. With 4 bases removed from V and 0 bases from J, the gap between germline ends came to 8 bases. The CDR3 DNA is TGTGCCAGCAGCCACGGGGACTCCTACAATGAGCAGTTCTTC. This codes for CASSHGDSYNEQFF.

This sequence joins TRBV16 and TRBJ2-3; 10 nucleotides align to TRBD2. This CDR3 comprises 15 residues. After removal of 2 bases from V and 9 bases from J, the junction contained 8 bases not matched to a gene. Germline V gene lookup returns CDR1 KGHSY and CDR2 FQNENV. CDR3 nucleotides: TGTGCCAGCAGCCAACGGGATAGCGGGAGGCCCACGCAGTATTTT. This translates into CASSQRDSGRPTQYF.

The chain is built from TRBV10-3 and TRBJ1-1, with 7 positions matching TRBD1. The CDR3 has 12 amino acids. CDR1 is ENHRY, CDR2 SYGVKD, per germline. The V and J ends lost 5 bases and 4 bases, in that order; junction bases with no gene match: 1. The CDR3 is CAISPGGTEAFF. DNA for the CDR3: TGTGCCATCAGTCCAGGGGGCACTGAAGCTTTCTTT.

The chain has TRBV5-1 and TRBJ2-7, with D uncertain. There are 15 residues in the CDR3. Germline CDR1 SGHRS, CDR2 YFSETQ. Deletions cut 4 bases from V and 0 bases from J, with 14 bases between. The chain's CDR3 is CASSPSPEASYEQYF. CDR3 nucleotides: TGCGCCAGCAGCCCCTCCCCCGAGGCCTCCTACGAGCAGTACTTC.

The chain couples TRBV29-1 to TRBJ2-3; D perhaps matches TRBD1 (6 bases). Trimming left V 1 base short and J 8 bases short, with 16 bases between. The CDR3 covers 14 residues. Germline-derived CDR1 and CDR2 are SQVTM and ANQGSEA. CDR3 sequence reads: CSVEGQGYWGTQYF. The CDR3 DNA sequence: TGCAGCGTTGAAGGGCAGGGGTACTGGGGTACGCAGTATTTT.

The chain recombines TRBV28 with TRBJ2-5; TRBD2 aligns across 12 bases. CDR1 and CDR2 from the germline V gene are MDHEN and SYDVKM. There are 16 residues in the CDR3. Trimming removed 2 bases from V and 3 bases from J; junction bases left unmatched: 4. The CDR3, as DNA: TGTGCCAGCAGTTTACCCCTAGCGGGAGGGGAAGAGACCCAGTACTTC. Its protein product is CASSLPLAGGEETQYF.

The rearrangement uses TRBV11-2 and TRBJ2-7; the D is unclear. Germline V gene data show CDR1 as SGHAT and CDR2 as FQNNGV. CDR3 length equals 13 residues. V lost 5 bases to trimming and J lost 4 bases, with 12 bases between them. CDR3 in DNA: TGTGCCAGCAGCCTAAGGCGGAAATACGAGCAGTACTTC. This translates into CASSLRRKYEQYF. The whole variable domain, filled in from reference TRBV11-2 and TRBJ2-7, reads EAGVAQSPRYKIIEKRQSVAFWCNPISGHATLYWYQQILGQGPKLLIQFQNNGVVDDSQLPKDRFSAERLKGVDSTLKIQPAKLEDSAVYLCASSLRRKYEQYFGPGTRLTVT.

V gene TRBV6-5 combines with J gene TRBJ1-2, with 7 bases aligning to TRBD1. J lost 3 bases, V lost 6 bases, and 4 bases had no gene match. Looked up from germline, CDR1 is MNHEY and CDR2 is SVGAGI. This CDR3 spans 13 amino acids. CDR3 amino acids: CASRETGYYGYTF. The CDR3 DNA is TGTGCCAGCAGAGAGACAGGGTACTATGGCTACACCTTC.

V is TRBV28 and J is TRBJ1-1; D uncertain. The CDR3 runs to 17 residues. Trimming took off 3 bases at V and 1 base at J, with 18 bases between the two ends. Germline V gives CDR1 MDHEN, CDR2 SYDVKM. The CDR3 DNA reads as TGTGCCAGCAGTTTGCTAGAGGGCATAGATTGGAACACTGAAGCTTTCTTT. Protein: CASSLLEGIDWNTEAFF.

The rearrangement links TRBV9 to TRBJ1-6, with 8 nucleotides matching TRBD1. Looked up from germline, CDR1 is SGDLS and CDR2 is YYNGEE. CDR3 length equals 13 residues. J lost 13 bases, V lost 3 bases, and 6 bases had no gene match. CDR3 sequence reads: CASSGTGMGPLHF. DNA for the CDR3: TGTGCCAGCAGCGGGACAGGGATGGGTCCCCTCCACTTT.

V and J are TRBV14 and TRBJ2-5; D not resolved. Germline CDR1 reads SGHDN; CDR2 reads FVKESK. CDR3 length equals 12 residues. Trimming shortened V by 1 base and J by 7 bases, and 7 bases separated the two germline ends. The CDR3, as DNA: TGTGCCAGCAGCCAAGTTACGGGGACCCAGTACTTC. The encoded protein is CASSQVTGTQYF. The full variable domain, completed using reference TRBV14 and TRBJ2-5, is EAGVTQFPSHSVIEKGQTVTLRCDPISGHDNLYWYRRVMGKEIKFLLHFVKESKQDESGMPNNRFLAERTGGTYSTLKVQPAELEDSGVYFCASSQVTGTQYFGPGTRLLVL.

The chain links TRBV28 to TRBJ1-2; 8 positions match TRBD1. In germline, CDR1 is MDHEN, CDR2 SYDVKM. This CDR3 contains 12 residues. J gave up 5 bases and V 9 bases, and 5 bases lay outside the gene matches. The CDR3 loop reads CASRQGKYGYTF. CDR3 bases: TGTGCCAGTAGACAGGGGAAGTATGGCTACACCTTC.